Each of the 13 T cell receptor beta chains below was sequenced from the same sample in a study of cytomegalovirus exposure and HLA in healthy donors. Vbeta (60) and Jbeta (13) primers were used in the PCR. TCRdb's table, derived via immunoSEQ multiplex PCR, lists solely in-frame clones and lacks some. The sample shows around 140,000 clones, roughly 79% of them seen only once. The sample was PBMCs. The receptors stem from a male donor in good health and CMV-seronegative.

The chain uses TRBV6-4 and TRBJ2-3, with a possible D match to TRBD2 (7 bases). Germline CDR1 is MRHNA and CDR2 is SNTAGT. Between the trimmed V and J ends, which lost 8 bases and 1 base, there was a span of 16 bases. The CDR3 runs to 15 residues. The CDR3 loop reads CASGPTGGGTDTQYF. CDR3 sequence (DNA): TGTGCCAGCGGTCCTACGGGGGGCGGCACAGATACGCAGTATTTT.

This rearrangement joins TRBV10-1 to TRBJ2-5; TRBD2 agrees at 12 bases. The CDR3 is 15 amino acids. Trimming removed 2 bases from V and 5 bases from J; junction bases left unmatched: 3. Germline V gives CDR1 WNHNN, CDR2 SYGVQD (reference sequence). As DNA, the CDR3 is TGCGCCAGCAGTGAGACTAGCGGGGGGTCTGAGACCCAGTACTTC. It encodes CASSETSGGSETQYF.

This clone was counted only a few times. The genes are TRBV10-1 and TRBJ2-7; the match to TRBD1 covers 8 bases. The CDR3 contains 13 residues. Germline CDR1 WNHNN, CDR2 SYGVQD (reference sequence). V lost 6 bases to trimming and J lost 6 bases; unmatched junction nucleotides: 7. The CDR3 protein is CASSSGQASEQYF. DNA of the CDR3: TGCGCCAGCAGCTCGGGACAGGCGTCCGAGCAGTACTTC.

The chain employs TRBV6-5 and TRBJ2-2; TRBD2 matches at 13 bases. V was pared by 7 bases and J by 7 bases, with 6 bases of the junction left unmatched. The germline gives CDR1 MNHEY, CDR2 SVGAGI. The CDR3 totals 15 residues. CDR3 region: CASKPGLAGVGELFF. CDR3 nucleotide sequence: TGTGCCAGCAAACCCGGACTAGCGGGGGTCGGGGAGCTGTTTTTT.

This clone was recorded once. The chain carries TRBV21-1 and TRBJ2-7; the table names TRBD2, a call not compared with the DNA. TRBV21-1 is deemed a pseudogene. There are 16 residues in the CDR3. CDR3 amino acids: CASRNPPFFERREQYF. The CDR3, as DNA: TGTGCCAGCAGAAATCCCCCGTTCTTTGAGCGTCGAGAGCAGTACTTC.

The chain is built from TRBV30 and TRBJ1-5; D is undetermined. V was clipped by 0 bases and J by 4 bases, with 7 bases between them. Germline V gives CDR1 GTSNPN, CDR2 SVGIG (reference sequence). This CDR3 is built from 13 residues. This CDR3 is CAWSVTRNQPQHF. The CDR3, as DNA: TGTGCCTGGAGTGTAACCAGAAATCAGCCCCAGCATTTT. The full variable domain, its missing parts supplied by reference TRBV30 and TRBJ1-5, is SQTIHQWPATLVQPVGSPLSLECTVEGTSNPNLYWYRQAAGRGLQLLFYSVGIGQISSEVPQNLSASRPQDRQFILSSKKLLLSDSGFYLCAWSVTRNQPQHFGDGTRLSIL.

This clone was seen a single time. The chain employs TRBV25-1 and TRBJ2-5, with D possibly TRBD1 on 5 matching bases. From germline, CDR1 is MGHDK and CDR2 SYGVNS. V was trimmed by 5 bases and J by 5 bases, leaving 15 bases between them. This CDR3 has 14 residues. The DNA of the CDR3 is TGTGCCAGCAGTCCGGACACCCCGGTCGAGACCCAGTACTTC. Translation: CASSPDTPVETQYF.

This chain links TRBV2 with TRBJ1-5, with 7 bases matching TRBD1. The length of the CDR3 is 15 residues. The J segment lost 3 bases and the V segment lost 0 bases, leaving 2 bases of the junction unmatched. Germline V gene lookup returns CDR1 SNHLY and CDR2 FYNNEI. The CDR3 DNA reads as TGTGCCAGCAGTGAAGCCAAGGGGGCCAATCAGCCCCAGCATTTT. Its translation is CASSEAKGANQPQHF.

CDR3 region: CASSLDPGGGNEQFF. The CDR3 DNA reads as TGCGCCAGCAGCTTGGATCCGGGGGGCGGCAATGAGCAGTTCTTC. The V gene is TRBV5-1, the J gene TRBJ2-1, with D tentatively TRBD2 (7 bases). Between the trimmed V and J ends, which lost 0 bases and 6 bases, there was a span of 13 bases. CDR1 and CDR2 from the germline V gene are SGHRS and YFSETQ. The CDR3 totals 15 residues.

The gene calls are TRBV19 and TRBJ1-1; D uncertain. Germline V lookup: CDR1 LNHDA, CDR2 SQIVND (reference sequence). The germline V and J ends were trimmed by 7 bases and 1 base, with 13 bases remaining between them. This CDR3 is 14 amino acids long. CDR3 sequence: CASTTGSGNTEAFF. The CDR3 nucleotides read TGTGCCAGTACCACCGGGTCGGGGAACACTGAAGCTTTCTTT.

The chain has TRBV4-1 and TRBJ1-3; 10 nucleotides line up with TRBD1. V shed 1 base and J 8 bases; nucleotides not matched to a gene: 5. CDR3 size: 15 residues. Per the germline V gene, CDR1 is MGHRA and CDR2 is YSYEKL. CDR3 amino acids: CASSQGQGAEDTIYF. DNA for the CDR3: TGCGCCAGCAGCCAAGGACAGGGGGCTGAAGACACCATATATTTT.

In its sample, this clone was seen once. This chain links TRBV18 with TRBJ2-5; 9 positions agree with TRBD1. J gave up 4 bases and V 3 bases, and 9 bases lay outside the gene matches. The CDR3 contains 16 residues. The germline CDR1 and CDR2 sequences are KGHSH and LQKENI. CDR3 sequence reads: CASSPSMDRGGETQYF. CDR3 nucleotides: TGTGCCAGCTCACCGTCGATGGACAGGGGAGGAGAGACCCAGTACTTC.

V is TRBV6-5 and J is TRBJ2-5, with 10 nucleotides matching TRBD2. Losses at the gene ends were 4 bases for V and 11 bases for J; bases not matched to a gene: 16. The CDR3 is made up of 16 amino acids. The V gene's germline CDR1 is MNHEY and CDR2 SVGAGI. CDR3 loop: CASSSAGLAGARHQYF. The CDR3 nucleotides are TGTGCCAGCAGTTCAGCGGGTCTAGCGGGGGCCCGGCATCAGTACTTC.